This T cell receptor (beta chain) was retrieved from a study of regulatory T cells in long-lasting Graves disease. The study's findings and limits: More public clonotypes were shared by persistent patients (about 2,700) than by new patients (roughly 870).

iRepertoire HTBI primers and Arm-PCR of CDR3 regions built TCR beta libraries. TCRdb used MiXCR to reprocess the multiplex PCR reads, holding one entry per CDR3 protein. There are nearly 350,000 distinct CDR3 sequences in the sample; about 20% occur only once, and roughly 27% lies in the top ten. Trimming stripped 1 base from V and 2 bases from J, with 15 bases between. Germline V gives CDR1 MGHRA, CDR2 YSYEKL. The CDR3 consists of 16 residues. Time point in this sample: persistent/refractory GD, antithyroid drugs over 5 years with positive TRAb. The TCR library was made from RNA that had been extracted from PBMCs in TRIzol. A few counts support this clonotype. Its target is unknown.

The receptor's source is a female donor with Graves disease. The sequencing here drew on peripheral blood mononuclear cells (PBMCs), taken when the disease was refractory, from a patient treated with antithyroid drugs. The chain joins TRBV4-1 to TRBJ2-7; D may be TRBD2 (5 bases). The CDR3 loop is CASSQGRHPSPYEQYF. The CDR3 DNA reads as TGCGCCAGCAGCCAAGGACGACACCCTAGCCCCTACGAGCAGTACTTC.